The sequence of this TCR beta chain was determined in a study of shared clonotypes between healthy human individuals. The naive CD8 subset, CD45RO-negative cells positively selected for CCR7, excluded terminally differentiated effector memory CD45RA+ cells. Healthy HIV-negative adults with no recent acute infections or vaccinations were recruited as donors. There were only Caucasian adults among the donors, and all lived in Nashville, Tennessee. TCRdb's copy holds only in-frame clones and misses some; the assay was immunoSEQ multiplex PCR. This table holds about 2.2 million clones, 80% to 95% found once. CDR1 is MDHEN and CDR2 is SYDVKM in the germline V gene. This CDR3 is 18 amino acids long. V shed 6 bases and J shed 7 bases, with 28 bases lying between them.

V is TRBV28 and J is TRBJ2-1, with D perhaps matching TRBD2 (6 bases). The specimen sequenced was naive CD8+ T cells from PBMCs. The source of this sequence is a man between 18 and 35 years old in good health. Some clones in this sample may be carry-over from other donors' samples. CDR3 coding DNA: TGTGCCAGCAGCCCTCGGGGATTGGGGGGAGTGGTTCGGAATGAGCAGTTCTTC. Protein: CASSPRGLGGVVRNEQFF. Looking up the rest from reference TRBV28 and TRBJ2-1 gives the full variable domain: DVKVTQSSRYLVKRTGEKVFLECVQDMDHENMFWYRQDPGLGLRLIYFSYDVKMKEKGDIPEGYSVSREKKERFSLILESASTNQTSMYLCASSPRGLGGVVRNEQFFGPGTRLTVL.